This T cell receptor beta chain emerged from a study of spatial heterogeneity in lung cancer. This clonotype was seen many times. TCRdb called the 5' RACE reads again in MiXCR, with one record for every CDR3 protein. The repertoire has about 52,000 distinct CDR3 sequences, roughly 7% of them found once; the top ten carry 35%. V was pared by 0 bases and J by 2 bases, with 14 bases between. Germline-derived CDR1 and CDR2 are MGHRA and YSYEKL. The CDR3 has 16 residues. As for time point: blood at routine non-recurrence follow-up after resection. In each case, whole RNA from tumor, nontumor lung or frozen PBMC was sequenced unsorted.

Here the sequenced sample was PBMCs, taken at follow-up. The receptor comes from a female donor with early-stage non-small cell lung cancer. The chain recombines TRBV4-1 with TRBJ2-7; D may correspond to TRBD1 or TRBD2 (5 bases each). The CDR3 here is CASSQERGLGAYEQYF. The CDR3 nucleotides are TGCGCCAGCAGCCAAGAGAGGGGCTTGGGCGCCTACGAGCAGTACTTC.